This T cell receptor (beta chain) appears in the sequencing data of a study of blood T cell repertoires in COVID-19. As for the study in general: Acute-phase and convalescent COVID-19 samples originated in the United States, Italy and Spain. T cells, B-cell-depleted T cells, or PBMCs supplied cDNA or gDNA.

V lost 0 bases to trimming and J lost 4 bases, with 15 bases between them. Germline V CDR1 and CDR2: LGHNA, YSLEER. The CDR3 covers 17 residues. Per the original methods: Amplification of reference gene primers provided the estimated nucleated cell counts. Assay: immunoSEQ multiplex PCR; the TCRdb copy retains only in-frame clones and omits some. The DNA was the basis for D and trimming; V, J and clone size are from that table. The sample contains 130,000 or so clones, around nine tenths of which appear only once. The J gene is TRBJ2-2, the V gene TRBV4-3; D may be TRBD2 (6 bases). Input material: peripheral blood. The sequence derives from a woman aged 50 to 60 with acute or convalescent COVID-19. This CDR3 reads CASSQDRGSGSTGELFF. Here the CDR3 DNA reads TGCGCCAGCAGCCAAGATCGGGGTAGCGGTTCCACCGGGGAGCTGTTTTTT.